This TCR beta chain was captured in a study of vaccination and CD4 T cells after COVID-19. Study background: Convalescent donors: six male, four female; seven Caucasian, two Asian, one multiracial, two Hispanic. The study collected post-vaccine samples a median 72 days after dose two, with a range of 14 to 241. Control cultures, each given a CEFX pool, an HIV-1 Nef pool, or no peptide, were included.

Of note for this clonotype: Antigen specificity is unknown.

Regarding the study as a whole: 304 of 307 vaccine-specific clones from convalescent patients were spike mono-reactive.

Regarding treatment: approximately nine-day PBMC culture with coronavirus spike peptide pools or control peptides (ViraFEST assay). Cultured CD4+ T cell DNA underwent sequencing with the Oncomine TCR Beta short-read assay. TCRdb reprocessed the PCR reads via MiXCR and lists one record per CDR3 protein. The table shows about 18,000 distinct CDR3 sequences, with 55% to 60% occurring only once. V was shortened by 4 bases and J by 5 bases, with 8 bases between the two germline ends. CDR1 and CDR2 from the germline V gene are MNHEY and SVGAGI. The length of the CDR3 is 12 residues. V gene TRBV6-5 combines with J gene TRBJ2-5; tentatively, D is TRBD2 (5 bases). The clonotype was recovered from a human donor who had recovered from COVID-19. Material for sequencing was CD4+ T cells from blood, cultured in vitro. This chain's CDR3 is CASSWTGETQYF. CDR3 nucleotide sequence: TGTGCCAGCAGTTGGACGGGGGAGACCCAGTACTTC.